This T cell receptor (beta chain) was retrieved from a study of cytomegalovirus exposure and HLA in healthy donors. Overall study results and limits: V- and J-gene trimming of TCR beta was linked (in a later analysis) to a missense DCLRE1C variant. Later on, an analysis tied about 17,000 TCR beta sequences to HLA alleles at 0.05 false discovery rate. Presence/absence comparisons presumed near-even sequencing depth among donors.

Note on this clone: Its antigen is not known.

V trimming: 6 bases; J trimming: 8 bases; junction bases outside the gene matches: 9. CDR3 length equals 15 residues. Germline-derived CDR1 and CDR2 are SEHNR and FQNEAQ (reference sequence). The primer mix had 60 Vbeta and 13 Jbeta primers. Method: immunoSEQ multiplex PCR; TCRdb's copy keeps in-frame clones and lacks some. The ten top clones account for under 8%, within a sample of tens of thousands of clones. This rearrangement joins TRBV7-9 to TRBJ1-4; TRBD1 matches 10 bases. The sequence derives from a man aged 25-45 years in good health and CMV-seronegative. Sample: PBMCs. CDR3 coding DNA: TGTGCCAGCAGTAACTACGGGACAGGGGCCGAAAAACTGTTTTTT. It encodes CASSNYGTGAEKLFF.